This T cell receptor beta chain was captured in a study of T cell changes during pregnancy in multiple sclerosis. CDR1 SNHLY and CDR2 FYNNEI come from the germline V gene. V was pared by 6 bases and J by 4 bases, with 10 bases between. The length of the CDR3 is 13 residues. Clones were read by immunoSEQ multiplex PCR, and TCRdb kept only the in-frame ones, dropping some. This sample has about 39,000 clones, with 90% found just once. Sample: CD4+ T cells from peripheral blood mononuclear cells, taken in the first trimester of pregnancy. The gene calls are TRBV2 and TRBJ2-1, with D possibly being TRBD2 (5 bases). The TCR was taken from a female donor in good health, enrolled as a control in a pregnancy study. The CDR3 protein is CASRADGYNEQFF. Written as DNA, the CDR3 is TGTGCCAGCAGAGCGGACGGATACAATGAGCAGTTCTTC.